These T cell receptor beta chains were read from a single sample in a study of blood T cell repertoires in COVID-19. The protocol was immunoSEQ multiplex PCR, while the TCRdb copy is restricted to in-frame clones and leaves out a portion. The sample holds 200,000 to 250,000 clones, 86% seen once. The sequencing sample was made of peripheral blood. The source is a man aged 55-75 years with acute or convalescent COVID-19. The CDR3 runs from the conserved cysteine through the conserved F or W. The D gene is left open where the match is weak. Clone size is given for some rows only: seen once, a few or many times, or a class if the clone is expanded.

J gene,clone size,D gene,V gene,CDR3 protein,CDR3 DNA
TRBJ1-1,few,TRBD1,TRBV18,CASSLTPMGDRRPGEAFF,TGTGCCAGCTCACTCACCCCCATGGGGGACAGGCGCCCGGGTGAAGCTTTCTTT
TRBJ1-6,few,NA,TRBV19,CASSQRPGGLPLHF,TGTGCCAGTAGTCAGAGACCCGGGGGTCTACCCCTCCACTTT
TRBJ1-1,NA,NA,TRBV19,CASKVVGGSMNTEAFF,TGTGCCAGTAAGGTGGTAGGGGGTTCGATGAACACTGAAGCTTTCTTT
TRBJ1-1,NA,NA,TRBV5-5,CASSLVGARRSFF,TGTGCCAGCAGCTTGGTGGGGGCTCGAAGGTCCTTCTTT
TRBJ2-1,NA,TRBD2,TRBV28,CASIRTSGYNEQFF,TGTGCCAGCATTAGGACTAGCGGCTACAATGAGCAGTTCTTC
TRBJ1-2,NA,NA,TRBV11-2,CASSLVNKKAGGYTF,TGTGCCAGCAGCTTAGTAAACAAGAAGGCAGGCGGCTACACCTTC
TRBJ2-3,NA,TRBD2,TRBV7-2,CASSLVSSGSGTDTQYF,TGTGCCAGCAGCTTAGTATCTAGCGGGAGTGGTACAGATACGCAGTATTTT
TRBJ2-1,NA,NA,TRBV2,CASSPALYRTNEQFF,TGTGCCAGCTCCCCCGCACTCTATAGAACCAATGAGCAGTTCTTC
TRBJ1-2,NA,TRBD1,TRBV28,CASSLGGGPWGYTF,TGTGCCAGCAGTTTAGGAGGGGGCCCTTGGGGCTACACCTTC
TRBJ2-3,NA,NA,TRBV6-5,CASSYSSTPSTDTQYF,TGTGCCAGCAGTTACTCGAGTACTCCTAGCACAGATACGCAGTATTTT
TRBJ2-3,NA,TRBD1,TRBV24-1,CATSDVGTGGMGTDTQYF,TGTGCCACCAGTGATGTAGGAACAGGGGGAATGGGCACAGATACGCAGTATTTT
TRBJ2-3,NA,TRBD2,TRBV2,CASSLTRDYSTDTQYF,TGTGCCAGCAGTTTGACCCGGGACTACAGCACAGATACGCAGTATTTT
TRBJ2-1,NA,TRBD2,TRBV27,CASSLWLPGLASDNEQFF,TGTGCCAGCAGTTTATGGCTGCCGGGACTAGCGTCAGACAATGAGCAGTTCTTC
TRBJ2-2,NA,NA,TRBV28,CASSLQGGTGELFF,TGTGCCAGCAGTCTCCAAGGCGGGACCGGGGAGCTGTTTTTT
TRBJ2-7,NA,TRBD2,TRBV28,CASLGLANEQYF,TGTGCCAGCCTGGGACTAGCCAACGAGCAGTACTTC
TRBJ1-2,NA,NA,TRBV5-1,CASSLGTGVEGYTF,TGCGCCAGCAGCTTGGGGACGGGGGTTGAAGGCTACACCTTC
TRBJ1-1,NA,NA,TRBV4-3,CASSQDLRNTEAFF,TGCGCCAGCAGCCAAGATCTCAGGAACACTGAAGCTTTCTTT
TRBJ2-1,NA,NA,TRBV7-9,CASSLGRASYNEQFF,TGTGCCAGCAGCTTAGGGAGGGCTTCCTACAATGAGCAGTTCTTC
TRBJ2-7,NA,NA,TRBV5-1,CASSDNTGGEQYF,TGCGCCAGCAGCGACAATACCGGTGGGGAGCAGTACTTC
TRBJ2-1,NA,TRBD2,TRBV9,CASSAWGLAGYEQFF,TGTGCCAGCAGCGCCTGGGGGCTAGCGGGATATGAGCAGTTCTTC
TRBJ2-1,NA,TRBD2,TRBV4-3,CASSPVAGPQFF,TGCGCCAGCAGCCCTGTAGCGGGTCCTCAGTTCTTC
TRBJ1-2,NA,TRBD1,TRBV7-2,CASSLGGQGATNYGYTF,TGTGCCAGCAGCCTAGGGGGACAGGGGGCGACTAACTATGGCTACACCTTC
TRBJ1-1,NA,NA,TRBV14,CASSQGQNTEAFF,TGTGCCAGCAGCCAGGGGCAGAACACTGAAGCTTTCTTT